This T cell receptor (beta chain) was sequenced for a study of OX40 agonist ivuxolimab in advanced cancers. On the study more broadly: The dose of intravenous ivuxolimab that patients received every 2 weeks ranged from 0.01 to 10 mg/kg.

Whole-study findings and limits: The work left the antigen specificity of expanded peripheral T cells undetermined.

The sample holds one count of this clone. Its matching antigen is unknown. Measured with immunoSEQ multiplex PCR; TCRdb has only the in-frame clones, and not every one. The sample yields around 50,000 clones, 85% to 90% seen once. V shed 5 bases, J shed 8 bases, and the junction held 4 bases outside the gene matches. The CDR3 sequence is 14 residues long. The germline V gene encodes CDR1 MDHEN and CDR2 SYDVKM. This rearrangement joins TRBV28 to TRBJ1-4; 11 nucleotides match TRBD1. The TCR originated in an adult with an advanced solid tumor such as melanoma, head and neck, liver or kidney cancer. Sequencing used CD4+ or CD8+ T cells sorted from blood, obtained in a trial of the OX40 agonist ivuxolimab. CDR3 loop: CASSGQGAGEKLFF. The CDR3 DNA reads as TGTGCCAGCAGTGGACAGGGGGCCGGCGAAAAACTGTTTTTT.